This T cell receptor (beta chain) derives from a study of shared clonotypes between healthy human individuals. Turning to the study itself: The donor pool was made up of two women and three men aged 18 to 49.

This table comes from immunoSEQ multiplex PCR, and its TCRdb copy is limited to in-frame clones, with some not included. The sample shows roughly 2 million clones, under 97% of them seen only once. On this clone: The identical CDR3 is also encoded by other nucleotide sequences in the sample.

CDR1 is MDHEN, CDR2 SYDVKM, per germline. V dropped 3 bases and J dropped 3 bases, with 8 bases sitting between them. This CDR3 has 13 residues. Sequences were obtained from naive CD4+ T cells sorted from blood. Subset given: CD45RA+ positively selected. The receptor's source is a man between 18 and 35 years old in good health. The V and J genes are TRBV28 and TRBJ1-2; no reliable D call. Here the CDR3 reads CASSLVTDYGYTF. In DNA, the CDR3 is TGTGCCAGCAGTTTGGTCACAGACTATGGCTACACCTTC.